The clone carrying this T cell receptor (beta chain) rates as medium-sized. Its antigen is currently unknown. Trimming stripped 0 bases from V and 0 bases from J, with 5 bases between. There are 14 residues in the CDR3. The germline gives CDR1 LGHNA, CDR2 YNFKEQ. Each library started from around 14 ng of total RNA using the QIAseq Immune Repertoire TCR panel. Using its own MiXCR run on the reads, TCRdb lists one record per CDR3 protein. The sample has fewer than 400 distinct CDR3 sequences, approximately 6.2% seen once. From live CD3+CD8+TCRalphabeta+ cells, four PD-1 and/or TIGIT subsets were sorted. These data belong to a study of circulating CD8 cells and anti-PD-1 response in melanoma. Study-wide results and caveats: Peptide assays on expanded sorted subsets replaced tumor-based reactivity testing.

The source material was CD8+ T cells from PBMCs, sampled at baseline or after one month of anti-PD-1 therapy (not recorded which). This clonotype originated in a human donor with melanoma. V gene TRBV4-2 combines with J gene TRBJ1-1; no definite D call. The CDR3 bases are TGTGCCAGCAGCCAAGATAAGGTGAACACTGAAGCTTTCTTT. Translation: CASSQDKVNTEAFF.